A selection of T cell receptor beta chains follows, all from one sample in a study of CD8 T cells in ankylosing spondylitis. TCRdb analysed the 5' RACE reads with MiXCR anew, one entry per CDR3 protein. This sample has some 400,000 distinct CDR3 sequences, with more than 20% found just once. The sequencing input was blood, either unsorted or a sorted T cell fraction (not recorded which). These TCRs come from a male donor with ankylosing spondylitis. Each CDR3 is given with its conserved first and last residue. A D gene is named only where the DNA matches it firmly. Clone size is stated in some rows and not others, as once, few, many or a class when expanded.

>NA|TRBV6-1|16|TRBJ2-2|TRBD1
CASSATGPANTGELFF
TGTGCCAGCAGTGCGACAGGGCCCGCGAACACCGGGGAGCTGTTTTTT
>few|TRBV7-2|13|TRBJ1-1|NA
CASSLHSSLEAFF
TGTGCCAGCAGCTTACACAGTAGCCTTGAAGCTTTCTTT
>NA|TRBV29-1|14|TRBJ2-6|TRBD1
CSVDREVGANVLTF
TGCAGCGTGGACAGGGAGGTCGGGGCCAACGTCCTGACTTTC
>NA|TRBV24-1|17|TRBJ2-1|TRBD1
CATSDPAVGRGLDEQFF
TGTGCCACCAGTGACCCGGCGGTGGGCAGGGGGCTTGATGAGCAGTTCTTC
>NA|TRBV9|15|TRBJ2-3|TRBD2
CASSVSGRGTDTQYF
TGTGCCAGCAGCGTCAGCGGGAGGGGGACAGATACGCAGTATTTT
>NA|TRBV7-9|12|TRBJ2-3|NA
CASSLAQNTQYF
TGTGCCAGCAGCTTAGCCCAGAATACGCAGTATTTT
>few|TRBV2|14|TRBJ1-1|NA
CATAGRGLNTEAFF
TGTGCCACCGCCGGGCGGGGATTGAACACTGAAGCTTTCTTT
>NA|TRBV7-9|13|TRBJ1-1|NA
CASSLESNTEAFF
TGTGCCAGCAGCTTAGAATCGAACACTGAAGCTTTCTTT
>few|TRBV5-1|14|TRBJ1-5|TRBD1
CASSEGQANQPQHF
TGCGCCAGCAGCGAGGGACAGGCCAATCAGCCCCAGCATTTT
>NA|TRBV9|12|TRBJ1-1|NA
CASSPGLTEAFF
TGTGCCAGCAGCCCCGGACTCACTGAAGCTTTCTTT